This passage covers 10 T cell receptor beta chains from one sample sequenced in a study of T-cell reconstitution after alpha-beta-depleted transplantation in children. Preparation of the TCRbeta library involved a method that used unique molecular identifiers. TCRdb reprocessed the PCR reads with MiXCR, giving one entry per CDR3 protein. The data hold roughly 300,000 distinct CDR3 sequences, with roughly 12% observed a single time. This specimen consisted of peripheral blood, obtained 180 days after TCRalphabeta/CD19-depleted stem cell transplant. All receptors come from a male patient aged 2 to 10 who had a stem cell transplant for chronic granulomatous disease, so the T cells may come from the graft donor.

This clonotype was found many times. V usage is TRBV10-3 and J usage is TRBJ1-5; D unresolved. This CDR3 comprises 13 residues. The V gene's germline CDR1 is ENHRY and CDR2 SYGVKD. V was cut by 6 bases and J by 4 bases, with 10 bases left in between. The CDR3 loop is CAISPSGNQPQHF. In DNA, the CDR3 is TGTGCCATCAGCCCGTCGGGAAATCAGCCCCAGCATTTT.

This clonotype was observed at least ten times. The chain is built from TRBV6-2 or TRBV6-3 and TRBJ2-1; D gene unclear. Between the trimmed V and J ends, which lost 0 bases and 9 bases, there was a span of 3 bases. The CDR3 contains 11 residues. Germline CDR1 MNHEY, CDR2 SVGEGT. The CDR3 is CASSYSSEQFF. CDR3 bases: TGTGCCAGCAGTTACTCAAGTGAGCAGTTCTTC.

This clonotype showed up many times. The chain uses TRBV4-1 and TRBJ1-3; unclear D gene. Per germline, CDR1 MGHRA and CDR2 YSYEKL. This CDR3 has 13 amino acids. V was cut by 0 bases and J by 5 bases, with 5 bases left in between. The CDR3 coding sequence is TGCGCCAGCAGCCAAGAGGGAAGAAACACCATATATTTT. Translating gives CASSQEGRNTIYF.

This clonotype occurred many times. The chain links TRBV20-1 to TRBJ2-5; TRBD2 matches at 10 bases. The CDR3 runs 14 residues. The trim removed 5 bases at V and 5 bases at J, leaving 8 bases unmatched. CDR1 and CDR2 from the germline V gene are DFQATT and SNEGSKA (reference sequence). CDR3 protein: CSAVSGGAVETQYF. Here the CDR3 DNA reads TGCAGTGCTGTAAGCGGGGGGGCCGTTGAGACCCAGTACTTC.

This clonotype was counted many times. This rearrangement joins TRBV12-3 or TRBV12-4 to TRBJ2-7, with D uncertain. The CDR3 is 14 residues long. Trimming left V 6 bases short and J 4 bases short, with 16 bases between. CDR3 bases: TGTGCCAGCAGCCGGACGACACAGCGATACGAGCAGTACTTC. Translation: CASSRTTQRYEQYF.

In this sample, this clonotype turned up many times. The chain uses TRBV7-6 and TRBJ2-1, with 11 positions matching TRBD2. CDR1 and CDR2 from the germline V gene are SGHVS and FNYEAQ. The CDR3 loop spans 18 amino acids. The V and J ends lost 3 bases and 0 bases, in that order; junction bases with no gene match: 7. CDR3 nucleotide sequence: TGTGCCAGCAGCTTTCCTCTAGCGGGAGGCCCCTCCTACAATGAGCAGTTCTTC. This translates into CASSFPLAGGPSYNEQFF. Supplemented by reference TRBV7-6 and TRBJ2-1, the full variable domain reads GAGVSQSPRYKVTKRGQDVALRCDPISGHVSLYWYRQALGQGPEFLTYFNYEAQQDKSGLPNDRFSAERPEGSISTLTIQRTEQRDSAMYRCASSFPLAGGPSYNEQFFGPGTRLTVL.

On this clonotype: A much larger clone differs from this one at a single base, so this may be a read error. This chain joins TRBV18 and TRBJ2-3, with TRBD2 as a possible D gene (5 bases). Germline lookup yields CDR1 KGHSH and CDR2 LQKENI. CDR3 length: 18 residues. The CDR3 sequence is CVSSPLFRTPTSTDTQYF. CDR3 bases: TGTGTCAGCTCACCACTATTCAGGACTCCTACGAGCACAGATACGCAGTATTTT.

This clonotype was detected many times. The genes are TRBV12-3 or TRBV12-4 and TRBJ2-1, with D tentatively TRBD2 (6 bases). This CDR3 is built from 15 residues. V lost 6 bases and J 0 bases, leaving 12 bases between the germline ends. The CDR3 DNA is TGTGCCAGCAGCCACGGGGGAAGCTCCTACAATGAGCAGTTCTTC. Its protein is CASSHGGSSYNEQFF.

The sample holds many counts of this clonotype. J is TRBJ2-1 and V is TRBV7-9; D uncertain. CDR1 SEHNR and CDR2 FQNEAQ come from the germline V gene (reference sequence). This CDR3 is built from 14 residues. V dropped 1 base and J dropped 0 bases, with 4 bases sitting between them. CDR3 nucleotide sequence: TGTGCCAGCAGCTTAGTAAGCTCCTACAATGAGCAGTTCTTC. It specifies CASSLVSSYNEQFF.

This clonotype is a singleton in its sample. This may arise from a read error, as a much more abundant clone is one base away. This chain joins TRBV12-3 or TRBV12-4 and TRBJ1-2; the D is unclear. The CDR3 is 13 amino acids. Here the CDR3 reads CASGLGPGRGYTF. DNA of the CDR3: TGTGCCAGCGGTTTAGGGCCGGGAAGAGGCTACACCTTC.